The clone carrying this T cell receptor (beta chain) is a singleton in its sample. Its specificity is not known. Donors consisted of healthy bone marrow donors. These data come from a study of cytomegalovirus exposure and HLA in healthy donors. Researchers ran the PCR with 60 Vbeta and 13 Jbeta primers. Data came from immunoSEQ multiplex PCR; TCRdb stores just in-frame clones and leaves some out. In the table there are 150,000 to 200,000 clones, roughly 80% of which are singletons. CDR3 size: 13 residues. V lost 2 bases, J lost 4 bases, and 4 bases stayed unmatched. Germline CDR1 and CDR2: SQVTM and ANQGSEA. Study-level results: Looking again later, the authors saw that most CMV-associated TCR beta chains seemed HLA-restricted. Later work associated more than 15,000 TCR beta sequences with HLA alleles at 0.05 false discovery rate. There were some public TCRs occurring in many donors, but most TCR sequences were rare.

The material sequenced was PBMCs. This receptor was identified in a woman under 40 in good health and CMV-seronegative. The genes are TRBV29-1 and TRBJ2-7, with 8 bases matching TRBD1. DNA for the CDR3: TGCAGCGTTGAATCTACAGGGGGGTACGAGCAGTACTTC. It specifies CSVESTGGYEQYF.